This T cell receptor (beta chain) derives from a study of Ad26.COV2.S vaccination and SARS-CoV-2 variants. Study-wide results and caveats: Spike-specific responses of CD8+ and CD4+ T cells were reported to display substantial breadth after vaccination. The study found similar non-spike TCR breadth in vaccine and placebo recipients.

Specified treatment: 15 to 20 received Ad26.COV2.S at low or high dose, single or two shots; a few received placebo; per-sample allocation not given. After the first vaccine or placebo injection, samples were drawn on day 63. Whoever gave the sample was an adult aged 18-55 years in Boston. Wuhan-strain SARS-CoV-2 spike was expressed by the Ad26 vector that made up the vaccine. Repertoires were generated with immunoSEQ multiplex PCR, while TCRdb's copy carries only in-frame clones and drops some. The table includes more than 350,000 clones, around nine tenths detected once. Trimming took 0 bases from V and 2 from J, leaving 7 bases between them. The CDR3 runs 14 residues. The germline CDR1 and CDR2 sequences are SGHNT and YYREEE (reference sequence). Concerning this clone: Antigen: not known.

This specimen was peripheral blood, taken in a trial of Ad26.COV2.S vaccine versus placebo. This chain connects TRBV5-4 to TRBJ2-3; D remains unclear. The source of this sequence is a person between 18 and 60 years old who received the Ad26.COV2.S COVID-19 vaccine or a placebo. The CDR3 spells CASSLDQSTDTQYF. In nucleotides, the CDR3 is TGTGCCAGCAGCTTGGACCAGTCCACAGATACGCAGTATTTT.